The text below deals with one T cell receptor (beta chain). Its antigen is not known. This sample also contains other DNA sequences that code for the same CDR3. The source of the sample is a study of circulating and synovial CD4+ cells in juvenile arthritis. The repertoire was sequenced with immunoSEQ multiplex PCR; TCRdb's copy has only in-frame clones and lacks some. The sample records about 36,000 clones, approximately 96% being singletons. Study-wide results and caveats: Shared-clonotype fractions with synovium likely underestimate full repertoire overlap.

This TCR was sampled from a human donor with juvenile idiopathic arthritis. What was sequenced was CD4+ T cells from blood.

CDR3 protein: CASSPRTGQNSPLHF. In DNA form, the CDR3 reads TGTGCCAGCTCACCGCGGACAGGGCAGAATTCACCCCTCCACTTT. The V call is TRBV18, the J call TRBJ1-6, with TRBD1 identical over 8 bases. The CDR3 runs 15 residues. Trimming removed 3 bases from V and 7 bases from J; junction bases left unmatched: 5. The germline gives CDR1 KGHSH, CDR2 LQKENI.